The 10 T cell receptor beta chains given below trace back to one sample, sequenced in a study of identical twins. From the 5' RACE reads, TCRdb called clonotypes with MiXCR, one entry per CDR3 protein. The sample shows fewer than 250,000 distinct CDR3 sequences, 15% of them seen only once. This sample also appeared in a second study, on T cells expressing NK-cell markers.

The sequenced sample consisted of CD8+ T cells sorted from blood. The source of these receptors is a young woman in good health.

The V call is TRBV12-3 or TRBV12-4, the J call TRBJ2-1; TRBD1 agrees at 11 bases. The CDR3 is 17 residues long. V trimming: 4 bases; J trimming: 5 bases; junction bases outside the gene matches: 10. CDR3 bases: TGTGCCAGCAGTTACGATCCCCGGGACAGGGGGGACAATGAGCAGTTCTTC. The encoded protein is CASSYDPRDRGDNEQFF.

This clonotype was seen a few times. This rearrangement joins TRBV27 to TRBJ2-3, with 11 bases aligning to TRBD2. The CDR3 is made up of 16 amino acids. CDR1 is MNHEY and CDR2 is SMNVEV in the germline V gene (reference sequence). The ends lost 3 bases at V and 4 bases at J; junction bases unmatched: 6. CDR3 loop: CASSLTSGAWADTQYF. Written as DNA, the CDR3 is TGTGCCAGCAGTTTGACTAGCGGGGCCTGGGCAGATACGCAGTATTTT.

The chain links TRBV10-2 to TRBJ2-2, with D tentatively TRBD1 or TRBD2 (5 bases each). The CDR3 covers 17 residues. Deletions cut 0 bases from V and 3 bases from J, with 14 bases between. From germline, CDR1 is WSHSY and CDR2 SAAADI. The CDR3 protein is CASSESNGDPDTGELFF. The CDR3 region has the DNA TGCGCCAGCAGTGAGTCGAATGGGGACCCGGACACCGGGGAGCTGTTTTTT.

This chain links TRBV4-2 with TRBJ2-7; TRBD1 matches 8 bases. The germline V gene encodes CDR1 LGHNA and CDR2 YNFKEQ. The CDR3 covers 12 residues. The ends lost 4 bases at V and 11 bases at J; junction bases unmatched: 7. This CDR3 is CASSPRADREYF. DNA for the CDR3: TGTGCCAGCAGCCCGCGGGCGGACAGGGAGTACTTC.

The V call is TRBV27, the J call TRBJ2-5; tentative D call: TRBD1 (6 bases). Germline V CDR1 and CDR2: MNHEY, SMNVEV (reference sequence). V was cut by 5 bases and J by 5 bases, with 18 bases left in between. The CDR3 is 15 residues long. The CDR3 nucleotides read TGTGCCAGCAGTCGCAACACAGGGTCCTACGAGACCCAGTACTTC. This sequence encodes CASSRNTGSYETQYF.

This clonotype was detected a few times. The CDR3 loop reads CASQMGVGGQGSYEQYF. CDR3 sequence (DNA): TGTGCCAGCCAAATGGGGGTAGGGGGACAGGGGTCCTACGAGCAGTACTTC. V gene TRBV21-1 combines with J gene TRBJ2-7; the table's D call of TRBD1 was not tested on the DNA. TRBV21-1 is reported as a pseudogene. This CDR3 is built from 17 residues.

The V call is TRBV20-1, the J call TRBJ1-1, with D hard to call. This CDR3 spans 14 amino acids. Germline V gene lookup returns CDR1 DFQATT and CDR2 SNEGSKA (reference sequence). Trimming stripped 3 bases from V and 3 bases from J, with 14 bases between. The CDR3 is CSASKARIYTEAFF. The CDR3, as DNA: TGCAGTGCTAGCAAGGCACGGATTTACACTGAAGCTTTCTTT.

The rearrangement uses TRBV7-2 and TRBJ2-3; D gene ambiguous. Germline CDR1 and CDR2: SGHTA and FQGNSA. V lost 5 bases and J lost 4, with 16 bases in between. This CDR3 comprises 15 residues. The CDR3 reads CASSQSLSGADTQYF. In DNA form, the CDR3 reads TGTGCCAGCAGCCAGAGCCTTAGTGGCGCAGATACGCAGTATTTT.

The chain uses TRBV5-1 and TRBJ2-5, with D possibly TRBD2 on 6 matching bases. The CDR3 spans 14 residues. The germline V gene has CDR1 SGHRS and CDR2 YFSETQ. The V gene lost 4 bases and the J gene lost 2 bases, with 12 bases spanning the gap. The CDR3, as DNA: TGCGCCAGCAGCAGGGTGGGGGGACAAGAGACCCAGTACTTC. It encodes CASSRVGGQETQYF.

V usage is TRBV7-6 and J usage is TRBJ1-5, with D hard to call. The CDR3 runs 14 residues. Germline V lookup: CDR1 SGHVS, CDR2 FNYEAQ. Trimming took 4 bases from V and 2 from J, leaving 9 bases between them. The CDR3 spells CASSYGEGNQPQHF. CDR3 sequence (DNA): TGTGCCAGCAGCTACGGAGAAGGCAATCAGCCCCAGCATTTT.